This T cell receptor beta chain was documented in a study of CD8 T cells in Susac syndrome. Random hexamers were used to reverse transcribe 0.5 to 1 ug of RNA. TCRdb recomputed calls from the immunoSEQ multiplex PCR reads with MiXCR, one row per CDR3 protein. The sample shows 150,000 to 180,000 distinct CDR3 sequences, just under 95% of them seen only once. This clonotype was obtained from a human donor with multiple sclerosis. The sequencing input was CD8+ T cells from PBMCs.

The CDR3: CASSKGARETQYF. The CDR3 DNA reads as TGTGCCAGCAGTAAAGGGGCTAGAGAGACCCAGTACTTC. The chain is built from TRBV25-1 and TRBJ2-5, with D maybe TRBD1 (5 bases). Deletions cut 5 bases from V and 4 bases from J, with 11 bases between. The CDR3 extends over 13 amino acids. Per the germline V gene, CDR1 is MGHDK and CDR2 is SYGVNS.